This T cell receptor beta chain was sequenced in a study of T cells in Graves' hyperthyroidism and ophthalmopathy. This clonotype was seen only once. One base away lies a much larger clone, so this may be a sequencing read error. The hyperthyroidism patients had all been newly diagnosed, and their disease duration was under 2 months. Their ages ranged from 18 to 65 years. Isolation of PBMCs was performed on 8.5 to 10 ml fresh peripheral blood. Germline assignment: CDR1 SEHNR and CDR2 FQNEAQ (reference sequence). This CDR3 spans 20 amino acids. Amplification targeted TCR beta CDR3 regions from RNA transcripts. In the first-round RT-PCR of the TCR CDR3, the HTBI primer set was used. TCRdb itself ran the multiplex PCR reads through MiXCR, one entry per CDR3 protein. The data hold about 560,000 distinct CDR3 sequences, with roughly 17% observed a single time.

Sequencing used blood. The TCR was taken from a young woman with Graves' hyperthyroidism. V and J are TRBV7-9 and TRBJ2-1, with TRBD2 identical over 9 bases. The last part of the DNA fits TRBJ2-7 better; the J call may be wrong. CDR3 sequence: CASSLALGLAGSSSYNEQYF. The CDR3 DNA reads TGTGCCAGCAGCTTAGCGCTGGGGCTAGCGGGAAGCAGCTCCTACAATGAGCAGTACTTC.